This entry lists 13 T cell receptor beta chains sequenced from one sample in a study of blood T cells in healthy people across ages. Using a J-beta primer mix together with a sample-barcoded 5' primer, a second PCR was run for roughly 7 to 12 cycles. TCRdb called the 5' RACE reads again in MiXCR, with one record for every CDR3 protein. Of roughly 1,000,000 distinct CDR3 sequences in the sample, under 30% were seen once. This same sample was also part of a study on T cells of mothers and their children.

The sequencing input was blood. These receptors all come from a girl aged 2-10 years in good health.

This chain links TRBV12-3 or TRBV12-4 with TRBJ2-7; TRBD2 is a possible D gene (7 bases). The CDR3 is made up of 14 amino acids. Trimming removed 4 bases at V and 4 bases at J, with 14 bases between. The CDR3 region has the DNA TGTGCCAGCAGTTGGGGGGGCCCCGAATACGAGCAGTACTTC. Its translation: CASSWGGPEYEQYF.

This clonotype turned up a few times. This chain uses TRBV29-1 with TRBJ2-7; no clear D. CDR3 size: 12 residues. Germline loops: CDR1 SQVTM, CDR2 ANQGSEA. V lost 7 bases to trimming and J lost 7 bases, with 17 bases between them. In DNA form, the CDR3 reads TGCAGCGGCGCTGCCGAGGTCGGAGAGCAGTACTTC. Translating it yields CSGAAEVGEQYF.

V gene TRBV25-1 combines with J gene TRBJ1-1, with D maybe TRBD1 (6 bases). This CDR3 region has 14 residues. Between the trimmed V and J ends, which lost 3 bases and 3 bases, there was a span of 11 bases. The germline V gene encodes CDR1 MGHDK and CDR2 SYGVNS. CDR3 region: CASSEGAGDTEAFF. In DNA, the CDR3 is TGTGCCAGCAGTGAGGGGGCAGGAGACACTGAAGCTTTCTTT. The whole variable domain, filled in from reference TRBV25-1 and TRBJ1-1, reads EADIYQTPRYLVIGTGKKITLECSQTMGHDKMYWYQQDPGMELHLIHYSYGVNSTEKGDLSSESTVSRIRTEHFPLTLESARPSHTSQYLCASSEGAGDTEAFFGQGTRLTVV.

V gene TRBV7-8 combines with J gene TRBJ2-5; D not certain. The J call may not be correct, given that the DNA end is closer to TRBJ2-7. The V gene's germline CDR1 is SGHVS and CDR2 FQNEAQ. The CDR3 covers 15 residues. Here the CDR3 reads CASSLSSLSSYEQYF. The CDR3 DNA is TGTGCCAGCAGCCTGTCTAGTTTGAGCTCCTACGAGCAGTACTTC.

This clonotype was seen repeatedly, ten times or more. V and J are TRBV28 and TRBJ2-7; D may match TRBD1 or TRBD2 (5 bases each). The CDR3 length is 14 residues. The V and J ends lost 6 bases and 3 bases respectively, with 15 bases between them. Per the germline V gene, CDR1 is MDHEN and CDR2 is SYDVKM. This CDR3 reads CASSAGTGNYEQYF. In DNA, the CDR3 is TGTGCCAGCAGCGCCGGGACGGGGAACTACGAGCAGTACTTC.

This clonotype turned up a few times. This chain links TRBV29-1 with TRBJ1-1; D perhaps matches TRBD1 (5 bases). V was cut by 7 bases and J by 1 base, with 13 bases left in between. Germline V gene lookup returns CDR1 SQVTM and CDR2 ANQGSEA. The CDR3 extends over 13 amino acids. CDR3 in amino acids: CSGNQGGNTEAFF. The CDR3 DNA reads TGCAGCGGAAATCAGGGTGGGAACACTGAAGCTTTCTTT.

The sample holds a few counts of this clonotype. The rearrangement uses TRBV20-1 and TRBJ2-5; TRBD2 matches at 10 bases. The ends lost 0 bases at V and 1 base at J; junction bases unmatched: 11. Per the germline V gene, CDR1 is DFQATT and CDR2 is SNEGSKA (reference sequence). This CDR3 has 18 amino acids. This CDR3 is CSARDFMMTSGLQETQYF. In DNA form, the CDR3 reads TGCAGTGCTAGAGATTTTATGATGACTAGCGGGCTCCAAGAGACCCAGTACTTC.

The gene calls are TRBV7-9 and TRBJ2-7; D is perhaps TRBD1 or TRBD2 (5 bases each). CDR3 length: 15 residues. The ends were cut back, 1 base at V and 4 bases at J, with 14 bases in the middle. CDR1 is SEHNR and CDR2 is FQNEAQ in the germline V gene (reference sequence). The CDR3 DNA sequence: TGTGCCAGCAGCTTAGTTCTAAGGGACCTTTACGAGCAGTACTTC. Its translation is CASSLVLRDLYEQYF.

This clonotype appeared a few times. The rearrangement joins TRBV5-1 to TRBJ2-5; D possibly uses TRBD1 or TRBD2 (6 bases each). Near its end, the DNA agrees better with TRBJ2-1, so the J call may be wrong. The germline V gene encodes CDR1 SGHRS and CDR2 YFSETQ. The CDR3 consists of 12 residues. In DNA form, the CDR3 reads TGCGCCAGCAGCCCGGAGGGGGATGAGCAGTTCTTC. This gives the protein CASSPEGDEQFF.

V and J are TRBV29-1 and TRBJ1-2; 7 nucleotides line up with TRBD1. With V trimmed by 4 bases and J by 8 bases, 10 bases remained unmatched. This CDR3 has 13 amino acids. The germline gives CDR1 SQVTM, CDR2 ANQGSEA. The DNA for the CDR3 is TGCAGCGTTGGGGGTACAGGGGAAAAGGGCTACACCTTC. This gives the protein CSVGGTGEKGYTF.

The chain is built from TRBV7-2 and TRBJ2-6; D not certain. Germline values: CDR1 SGHTA, CDR2 FQGNSA. This CDR3 comprises 15 residues. The V end was cut by 4 bases, the J end by 0 bases, with 7 bases between. The CDR3 DNA sequence: TGTGCCAGCAGCTCCAGGCCCTCTGGGGCCAACGTCCTGACTTTC. Protein: CASSSRPSGANVLTF.

V gene TRBV28 combines with J gene TRBJ2-4; 7 positions agree with TRBD1. The germline V gene has CDR1 MDHEN and CDR2 SYDVKM. The trim removed 1 base at V and 8 bases at J, leaving 11 bases unmatched. There are 16 residues in the CDR3. CDR3 region: CASSLLALDTGDIQYF. The CDR3, as DNA: TGTGCCAGCAGTTTATTGGCCCTAGACACAGGGGACATTCAGTACTTC.

The J gene is TRBJ2-7, the V gene TRBV24-1; D unclear. The CDR3 covers 14 residues. V dropped 3 bases and J dropped 0 bases, with 8 bases sitting between them. Germline V gives CDR1 KGHDR, CDR2 SFDVKD. CDR3 coding DNA: TGTGCCACCAGTGATCCGGGCCTCTCCTACGAGCAGTACTTC. Its protein product is CATSDPGLSYEQYF.